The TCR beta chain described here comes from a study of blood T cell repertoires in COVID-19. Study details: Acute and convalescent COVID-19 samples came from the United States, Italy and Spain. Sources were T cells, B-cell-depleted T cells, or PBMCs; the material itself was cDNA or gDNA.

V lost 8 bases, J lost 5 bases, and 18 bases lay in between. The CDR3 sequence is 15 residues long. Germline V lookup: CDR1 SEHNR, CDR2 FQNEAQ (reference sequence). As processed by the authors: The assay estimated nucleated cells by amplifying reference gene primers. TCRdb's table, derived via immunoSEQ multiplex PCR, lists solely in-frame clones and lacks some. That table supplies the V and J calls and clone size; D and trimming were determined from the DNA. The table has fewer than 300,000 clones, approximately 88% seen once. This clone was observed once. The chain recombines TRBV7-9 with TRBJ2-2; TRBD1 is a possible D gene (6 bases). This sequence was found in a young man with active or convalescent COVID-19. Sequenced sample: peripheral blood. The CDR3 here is CASGSITGRTGELFF. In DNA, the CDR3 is TGTGCCAGCGGTTCGATTACAGGGCGGACCGGGGAGCTGTTTTTT.